A single count supports the clone carrying this T cell receptor beta chain. This sample stems from a study of control samples from healthy donors and cancer patients. Assay: immunoSEQ multiplex PCR; the TCRdb copy retains only in-frame clones and omits some. The data contain about 170,000 clones, 85% to 90% of them singletons. CDR3 length equals 12 residues. The germline V and J ends were trimmed by 6 bases and 3 bases, with 8 bases remaining between them. Germline V gene sequence: CDR1 SGHNT, CDR2 YENEEA. The sequence was collected from a young man in good health. The sample comprised blood. This sequence joins TRBV11-3 and TRBJ1-1, with D maybe TRBD1 (5 bases). The CDR3 is CASSKGDTEAFF. The CDR3 nucleotides read TGTGCCAGCAGTAAAGGGGACACTGAAGCTTTCTTT.